The 10 T cell receptor beta chains below all came from one sample that was sequenced in a study of shared clonotypes between healthy human individuals. Clones were sequenced by immunoSEQ multiplex PCR, and TCRdb holds only the in-frame ones, with some missing. The repertoire has approximately 1,000,000 clones, approximately 80% of them found once; the top ten carry about 0.52%. The sample consisted of memory CD4+ T cells from PBMCs. Noted subset: CD45RA-negative fraction. Receptor source: a man aged 18 to 35 in good health. Some clones in this sample may be carry-over from other donors' samples.

As concerns this clone: The junction does not match germline at one end; this may be a read error. This chain joins TRBV28 and TRBJ1-4, with 9 bases fitting TRBD1. CDR1 and CDR2 from the germline V gene are MDHEN and SYDVKM. The CDR3 is 13 residues long. CDR3 region: CASSGQGFLRIAF. DNA of the CDR3: TGTGCCAGCAGTGGACAGGGGTTCTTACGGATCGCCTTT.

The CDR3 DNA follows: TGTGCCAGTAGTATAAATCGGAGGGGGGCTGACACTGAAGCTTTCTTT. Translation: CASSINRRGADTEAFF. The V call is TRBV19, the J call TRBJ1-1; tentatively, D is TRBD1 (6 bases). Germline-derived CDR1 and CDR2 are LNHDA and SQIVND (reference sequence). This CDR3 is built from 16 residues. V was trimmed by 2 bases and J by 3 bases, leaving 16 bases between them.

The CDR3 protein is CASRLSQGFQFF. CDR3 DNA sequence: TGTGCCAGCAGATTGAGCCAGGGTTTTCAGTTCTTC. The J gene is TRBJ2-1, the V gene TRBV5-5; possibly TRBD1 for D (5 bases). CDR3 length: 12 residues. The germline gives CDR1 SGHKS, CDR2 YYEKEE (reference sequence). With 5 bases removed from V and 13 bases from J, the gap between germline ends came to 16 bases.

A single count supports this clone. A far larger clone is a single base away, which makes a read error likely. Other DNA sequences of this sample code for an identical CDR3. The V gene is TRBV5-5, the J gene TRBJ2-5, with TRBD1 matching 9 bases. The germline V gene has CDR1 SGHKS and CDR2 YYEKEE (reference sequence). The CDR3 is 17 amino acids. The CDR3 protein is CASSPGQGRGRQETQYF. Here the CDR3 DNA reads TGTGCCAGCAGCCCGGGACAGGGCAGGGGGCGGCAAGAAACCCAGTACTTC. The full variable domain, its missing parts supplied by reference TRBV5-5 and TRBJ2-5, is DAGVTQSPTHLIKTRGQQVTLRCSPISGHKSVSWYQQVLGQGPQFIFQYYEKEERGRGNFPDRFSARQFPNYSSELNVNALLLGDSALYLCASSPGQGRGRQETQYFGPGTRLLVL.

V and J are TRBV10-2 and TRBJ2-7, with TRBD2 matching 12 bases. CDR3 size: 14 residues. The V gene end was trimmed by 5 bases and the J gene end by 4 bases; junction bases not matched to a gene: 3. Germline V gives CDR1 WSHSY, CDR2 SAAADI. The CDR3 region has the DNA TGCGCCAGCAGTCTAGCGGGAGGGAGTTACGAGCAGTACTTC. Translation: CASSLAGGSYEQYF.

Comments on this clone: Other DNA variants within this sample encode the same CDR3. The V gene is TRBV5-1, the J gene TRBJ1-1; 8 bases are a match to TRBD1. Germline trimming cut 1 base from V and 5 bases from J; bases unmatched to any gene: 4. The CDR3 loop spans 14 amino acids. Germline V gene data show CDR1 as SGHRS and CDR2 as YFSETQ. CDR3 in DNA: TGCGCCAGCAGCTTGCAGGGGGCAGGTACTGAAGCTTTCTTT. This codes for CASSLQGAGTEAFF. Looking up the rest from reference TRBV5-1 and TRBJ1-1 gives the full variable domain: KAGVTQTPRYLIKTRGQQVTLSCSPISGHRSVSWYQQTPGQGLQFLFEYFSETQRNKGNFPGRFSGRQFSNSRSEMNVSTLELGDSALYLCASSLQGAGTEAFFGQGTRLTVV.

Worth noting for this clone: The sample contains more than one DNA sequence encoding this CDR3. The chain recombines TRBV5-1 with TRBJ1-5; D unresolved. Per the germline V gene, CDR1 is SGHRS and CDR2 is YFSETQ. CDR3 length: 14 residues. V was shortened by 0 bases and J by 4 bases, with 8 bases between the two germline ends. For the CDR3, the DNA is TGCGCCAGCAGCTTGGACAGCGCTAATCAGCCCCAGCATTTT. Translating it yields CASSLDSANQPQHF.

This clone has more than one count but fewer than ten. This chain connects TRBV7-2 to TRBJ2-5; the D gene could be TRBD1 or TRBD2 (5 bases each). Between the trimmed V and J ends, which lost 1 base and 6 bases, there was a span of 12 bases. CDR3 size: 14 residues. Germline V gene sequence: CDR1 SGHTA, CDR2 FQGNSA. The CDR3 region is CASSLVSRDQTQYF. CDR3 in DNA: TGTGCCAGCAGCTTAGTTTCCAGGGACCAGACCCAGTACTTC.

The count of this clone is one. The chain links TRBV6-1 to TRBJ2-3, with D possibly TRBD1 on 6 matching bases. Trimming stripped 6 bases from V and 2 bases from J, with 12 bases between. The CDR3 has 14 residues. Germline V gene lookup returns CDR1 MNHNS and CDR2 SASEGT. The CDR3 DNA is TGTGCCAGCAGCCGGGACACCTACACAGATACGCAGTATTTT. It translates to CASSRDTYTDTQYF.

The gene calls are TRBV28 and TRBJ2-3; maybe TRBD2 (5 bases). Trimming cost V 3 bases and J 2 bases, with 12 bases left between them. This CDR3 region has 15 residues. Germline CDR1 is MDHEN and CDR2 is SYDVKM. CDR3 loop: CASSFPRTLTDTQYF. The CDR3 DNA reads as TGTGCCAGCAGTTTCCCTCGGACTCTCACAGATACGCAGTATTTT.